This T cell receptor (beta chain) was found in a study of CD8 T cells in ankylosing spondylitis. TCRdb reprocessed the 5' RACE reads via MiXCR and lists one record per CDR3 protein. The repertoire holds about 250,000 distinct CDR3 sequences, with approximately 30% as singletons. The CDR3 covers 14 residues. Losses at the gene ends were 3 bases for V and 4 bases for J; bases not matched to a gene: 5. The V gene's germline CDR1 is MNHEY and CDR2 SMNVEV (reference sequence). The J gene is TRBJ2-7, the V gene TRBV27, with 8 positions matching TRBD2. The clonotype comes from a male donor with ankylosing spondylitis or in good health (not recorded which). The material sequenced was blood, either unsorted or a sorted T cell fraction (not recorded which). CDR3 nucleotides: TGTGCCAGCAGTTTCTCAGCGGGGGCTTACGAGCAGTACTTC. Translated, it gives CASSFSAGAYEQYF.